This T cell receptor (beta chain) was captured by sequencing in a study of technical replicates of blood from a few donors. The repertoire was sequenced with immunoSEQ multiplex PCR; TCRdb's copy has only in-frame clones and lacks some. Of approximately 87,000 clones in the sample, roughly 94% are singletons; the top ten hold 0.25% to 0.3%. CDR1 is MNHNS, CDR2 SASEGT, per germline. The CDR3 is 13 amino acids. Trimming left V 2 bases short and J 1 base short, with 5 bases between. This clone appeared a single time. The source of this sequence is a human donor in good health. This rearrangement joins TRBV6-1 to TRBJ1-1; unclear D gene. Sequencing was carried out using T cells isolated from PBMCs. The CDR3 region has the DNA TGTGCCAGCAGTGAATGGCCGAACACTGAAGCTTTCTTT. Translated: CASSEWPNTEAFF.